Described below is a single T cell receptor (beta chain) sequence and its context. The CDR3 covers 18 residues. J was trimmed by 6 bases and V by 6 bases; bases with no gene match: 12. The sample is drawn from a study of T cell changes during pregnancy in multiple sclerosis. Some clones are missing from TCRdb's copy, which holds only in-frame ones; the method was immunoSEQ multiplex PCR. The sample includes 20,000 to 25,000 clones, over 75% of them seen just once. The material was CD8+ T cells from peripheral blood mononuclear cells, obtained after pregnancy. This TCR derives from a female donor with multiple sclerosis, enrolled in a pregnancy study. V usage is TRBV23-1 and J usage is TRBJ2-3; 16 bases are shared with TRBD2. TRBV23-1 is identified as an open reading frame with a role that is uncertain. The chain's CDR3 is CASSWKAGTSGRGDTQYF. The CDR3 nucleotides are TGCGCCAGCAGCTGGAAGGCCGGGACTAGCGGGAGGGGGGATACGCAGTATTTT.